Listed here are 7 T cell receptor beta chains from one sample, sequenced in a study of cytomegalovirus exposure and HLA in healthy donors. Both 60 Vbeta primers and 13 Jbeta primers went into the PCR. Produced via immunoSEQ multiplex PCR; TCRdb's table is partial and in-frame only. The sample includes some 170,000 clones, 81% of them seen just once. Sequencing was carried out using PBMCs. Receptors originate from a young woman in good health and CMV-seropositive.

The chain joins TRBV5-1 to TRBJ2-7; TRBD1 agrees at 11 bases. The CDR3 is made up of 14 amino acids. V lost 4 bases and J lost 2; bases outside the gene matches: 2. Per the germline V gene, CDR1 is SGHRS and CDR2 is YFSETQ. CDR3 loop: CASSKGQGAYEQYF. The CDR3 DNA is TGCGCCAGCAGCAAGGGACAGGGGGCCTACGAGCAGTACTTC.

The rearrangement links TRBV19 to TRBJ1-5, with unresolved D. CDR3 length: 18 amino acids. Per germline, CDR1 LNHDA and CDR2 SQIVND (reference sequence). V lost 3 bases and J lost 5, with 23 bases in between. Here the CDR3 DNA reads TGTGCCAGTAGTATCCGCGGCCGAGGATTAAAAGTTTATCAGCCCCAGCATTTT. Encoded protein: CASSIRGRGLKVYQPQHF.

The V and J genes are TRBV2 and TRBJ1-5; D remains unclear. Trimming took off 5 bases at V and 0 bases at J, with 11 bases between the two ends. This CDR3 has 15 amino acids. Germline V CDR1 and CDR2: SNHLY, FYNNEI. CDR3 sequence: CASSNDGYSNQPQHF. In nucleotides, the CDR3 is TGTGCCAGCAGTAACGACGGGTATAGCAATCAGCCCCAGCATTTT.

The V call is TRBV2, the J call TRBJ1-1; no clear D gene. This CDR3 is built from 15 residues. Germline loops: CDR1 SNHLY, CDR2 FYNNEI. The V gene lost 5 bases and the J gene lost 1 base, with 14 bases spanning the gap. The CDR3 sequence: CASSWREATNTEAFF. The CDR3 nucleotides read TGTGCCAGCAGTTGGAGGGAGGCAACGAACACTGAAGCTTTCTTT.

The chain uses TRBV28 and TRBJ2-2, with TRBD1 identical over 10 bases. The germline CDR1 and CDR2 sequences are MDHEN and SYDVKM. The CDR3 is 15 amino acids. With 5 bases clipped from V and 3 bases from J, the junction kept 3 bases outside the gene matches. Here the CDR3 reads CASSPGTGDTGELFF. DNA of the CDR3: TGTGCCAGCAGTCCCGGGACAGGGGACACCGGGGAGCTGTTTTTT.

This chain uses TRBV27 with TRBJ1-1; D gene ambiguous. Germline V gene sequence: CDR1 MNHEY, CDR2 SMNVEV (reference sequence). This CDR3 has 14 residues. Trimming shortened V by 5 bases and J by 1 base, and 11 bases separated the two germline ends. The CDR3 is CASSIDGKNTEAFF. The CDR3 DNA reads TGTGCCAGCAGTATCGACGGGAAGAACACTGAAGCTTTCTTT.

The rearrangement uses TRBV29-1 and TRBJ2-1, with 14 bases identical to TRBD2. The CDR3 consists of 13 residues. J gave up 7 bases and V 8 bases, and 4 bases lay outside the gene matches. CDR1 SQVTM and CDR2 ANQGSEA come from the germline V gene. Here the CDR3 reads CSFGTSGGNEQFF. Written as DNA, the CDR3 is TGCAGCTTCGGGACTAGCGGGGGTAATGAGCAGTTCTTC.